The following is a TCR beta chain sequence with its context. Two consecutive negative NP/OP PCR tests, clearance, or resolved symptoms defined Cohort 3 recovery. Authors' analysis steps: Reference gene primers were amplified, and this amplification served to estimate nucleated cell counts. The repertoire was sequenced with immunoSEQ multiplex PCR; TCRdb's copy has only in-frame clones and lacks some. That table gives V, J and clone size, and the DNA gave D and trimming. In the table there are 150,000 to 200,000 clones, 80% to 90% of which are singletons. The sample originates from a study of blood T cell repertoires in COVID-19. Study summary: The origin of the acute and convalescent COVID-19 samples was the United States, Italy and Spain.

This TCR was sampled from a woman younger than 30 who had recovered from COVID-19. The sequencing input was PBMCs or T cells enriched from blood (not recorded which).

The CDR3 region is CASSQVTGGRYGYTF. In nucleotides, the CDR3 is TGCGCCAGCAGCCAAGTGACAGGGGGCCGATATGGCTACACCTTC. This chain uses TRBV4-1 with TRBJ1-2; 10 bases fit TRBD1. Trimming removed 1 base from V and 5 bases from J; junction bases left unmatched: 4. Germline values: CDR1 MGHRA, CDR2 YSYEKL. This CDR3 contains 15 residues.